This entry lists 30 T cell receptor beta chains sequenced from one sample in a study of blood T cell repertoires in COVID-19 (dated by TCRdb to about 2020). Library prep was done by the immunoSEQ multiplex PCR assay. This immuneACCESS table, as held by TCRdb, lists in-frame sequences with V and J called but not all clones. Of the missing ones, under half trace to an unresolved V gene in checked studies; the others have no known cause. Recorded for this sample are roughly 350,000 clones; less than 85% of them occurred a single time. The top ten clonotypes cover 3% to 4% of the sample. Sequencing input: peripheral blood. The receptors come from a woman in her late teens or twenties with acute or convalescent COVID-19.

The rearrangement uses TRBV5-4 and TRBJ2-6; 10 positions match TRBD1. The CDR3 is 17 amino acids. Trimming took 3 bases from V and 0 from J; bases not matched to a gene: 3. Germline assignment: CDR1 SGHNT and CDR2 YYREEE (reference sequence). CDR3 DNA sequence: TGTGCCAGCAGCTGGGGGACAGGGGCCTCTGGGGCCAACGTCCTGACTTTC. As protein: CASSWGTGASGANVLTF.

The rearrangement links TRBV11-2 to TRBJ1-1; the D gene is possibly TRBD1 (6 bases). CDR1 and CDR2 (germline): SGHAT, FQNNGV. This CDR3 spans 15 amino acids. The V end lost 0 bases, the J end lost 3 bases, and 11 bases lay between the germline ends. Here the CDR3 DNA reads TGTGCCAGCAGCTTAGATAGCCCAGGGGACACTGAAGCTTTCTTT. Protein: CASSLDSPGDTEAFF.

This clone was seen just once. The rearrangement joins TRBV28 to TRBJ1-1, with TRBD1 matching over 10 bases. After removal of 3 bases from V and 11 bases from J, the junction contained 9 bases not matched to a gene. Germline loops: CDR1 MDHEN, CDR2 SYDVKM. The CDR3 loop spans 14 amino acids. The DNA of the CDR3 is TGTGCCAGCAGTTTGTGGGACAGGGGATTTGGCGCTTTCTTT. This translates into CASSLWDRGFGAFF.

The rearrangement joins TRBV4-1 to TRBJ1-2, with D possibly being TRBD1 (5 bases). V lost 1 base and J lost 4, with 13 bases in between. CDR3 length: 15 residues. Germline V lookup: CDR1 MGHRA, CDR2 YSYEKL. Here the CDR3 reads CASSQGVGGTYGYTF. CDR3 coding DNA: TGCGCCAGCAGCCAAGGTGTAGGAGGGACCTATGGCTACACCTTC.

J is TRBJ2-7 and V is TRBV7-9; a weak D match, TRBD2 (6 bases). The CDR3 contains 15 residues. V lost 6 bases and J lost 3, with 18 bases in between. Per the germline V gene, CDR1 is SEHNR and CDR2 is FQNEAQ (reference sequence). Here the CDR3 DNA reads TGTGCCAGCAGAGTTGCCGGAGGGTCGGGCTACGAGCAGTACTTC. It specifies CASRVAGGSGYEQYF.

In nucleotides, the CDR3 is TGCGCCAGCAGCCAAGGTGAGGAAACGAATTCACCCCTCCACTTT. Translated: CASSQGEETNSPLHF. This rearrangement joins TRBV4-1 to TRBJ1-6; D is unresolved. CDR1 is MGHRA and CDR2 is YSYEKL in the germline V gene. The CDR3 consists of 15 residues. V lost 1 base and J 7 bases, leaving 11 bases between the germline ends.

This clone was counted once. The chain uses TRBV28 and TRBJ2-1; D might be TRBD2 (6 bases). V lost 7 bases, J lost 6 bases, and 16 bases lay in between. This CDR3 is 14 amino acids long. Germline loops: CDR1 MDHEN, CDR2 SYDVKM. The CDR3 nucleotides are TGTGCCAGCAACGCGGGGACGGTCGCCAATGAGCAGTTCTTC. Its translation: CASNAGTVANEQFF.

The J gene is TRBJ1-2, the V gene TRBV12-3 or TRBV12-4, with D tentatively TRBD1 (5 bases). V lost 2 bases, J lost 8 bases, and 9 bases lay in between. There are 12 residues in the CDR3. The CDR3 nucleotides read TGTGCCAGCAGTTTAAGGAGGGGAGGCTACACCTTC. It codes for CASSLRRGGYTF.

This clone was detected only once. J is TRBJ2-1 and V is TRBV3-1 (or the pseudogene TRBV3-2), with 9 nucleotides matching TRBD1. CDR3 length: 15 residues. V trimming: 4 bases; J trimming: 7 bases; junction bases outside the gene matches: 8. CDR1 LGHDT and CDR2 YNNKEL come from the germline V gene (reference sequence). The CDR3 protein is CASSRGQGSNNEQFF. CDR3 DNA: TGTGCCAGCAGCCGAGGACAGGGGAGTAATAATGAGCAGTTCTTC.

The gene calls are TRBV7-9 and TRBJ2-3; TRBD1 matches 7 bases. With 5 bases clipped from V and 9 bases from J, the junction kept 11 bases outside the gene matches. This CDR3 comprises 14 residues. Germline values: CDR1 SEHNR, CDR2 FQNEAQ (reference sequence). The CDR3 region is CASSKAGGEETQYF. CDR3 nucleotide sequence: TGTGCCAGCAGCAAAGCAGGGGGAGAAGAAACGCAGTATTTT.

This chain uses TRBV9 with TRBJ2-1; 7 bases are a match to TRBD2. This CDR3 has 15 residues. The V segment lost 2 bases and the J segment 2 bases; nucleotides outside the gene matches: 4. Germline lookup yields CDR1 SGDLS and CDR2 YYNGEE. DNA of the CDR3: TGTGCCAGCAGCGTCGCGGGGGACCCCTACAATGAGCAGTTCTTC. This encodes CASSVAGDPYNEQFF.

This clone has only a few counts. V usage is TRBV7-9 and J usage is TRBJ2-2; perhaps TRBD1 as D (6 bases). The CDR3 is 13 residues long. V was clipped by 6 bases and J by 6 bases, with 11 bases between them. Looked up from germline, CDR1 is SEHNR and CDR2 is FQNEAQ (reference sequence). This CDR3 is CASRLTGPGELFF. The CDR3 nucleotides are TGTGCCAGCAGGTTAACAGGGCCCGGGGAGCTGTTTTTT. Filled out from reference TRBV7-9 and TRBJ2-2, the complete variable domain reads DTGVSQNPRHKITKRGQNVTFRCDPISEHNRLYWYRQTLGQGPEFLTYFQNEAQLEKSRLLSDRFSAERPKGSFSTLEIQRTEQGDSAMYLCASRLTGPGELFFGEGSRLTVL.

The chain carries TRBV3-1 (or the pseudogene TRBV3-2) and TRBJ1-4; 8 bases agree with TRBD1. CDR1 is LGHDT, CDR2 YNNKEL, per germline (reference sequence). Losses at the gene ends were 3 bases for V and 7 bases for J; bases not matched to a gene: 4. The CDR3 covers 14 residues. The CDR3 nucleotides are TGTGCCAGCAGCCACCGACAGGGGAGTGAAAAACTGTTTTTT. Translating it yields CASSHRQGSEKLFF.

This chain links TRBV2 with TRBJ2-5, with 12 bases aligning to TRBD2. The germline gives CDR1 SNHLY, CDR2 FYNNEI. Germline trimming cut 4 bases from V and 4 bases from J; bases unmatched to any gene: 10. The CDR3 loop spans 17 amino acids. The CDR3 nucleotides are TGTGCCAGCAGTGTGTCGGCTAGCGGGGGGGAGAGAGAGACCCAGTACTTC. This encodes CASSVSASGGERETQYF.

The chain has TRBV21-1 and TRBJ2-5; no DNA check was done on the table's D call, TRBD2. TRBV21-1 constitutes a pseudogene. This CDR3 has 17 residues. The CDR3 spells CARDTGLAGEEQETQYF. CDR3 nucleotides: TGTGCCAGAGATACGGGACTAGCGGGAGAGGAACAAGAGACCCAGTACTTC.

This clone was seen a single time. The chain combines TRBV19 with TRBJ1-1; D is perhaps TRBD1 (5 bases). The CDR3 is made up of 13 amino acids. The V gene lost 7 bases and the J gene lost 5 bases, with 14 bases spanning the gap. CDR1 and CDR2 from the germline V gene are LNHDA and SQIVND (reference sequence). CDR3 amino acids: CASTPMGRTEAFF. The CDR3 DNA sequence: TGTGCCAGTACTCCCATGGGGCGAACTGAAGCTTTCTTT.

This chain joins TRBV4-1 and TRBJ2-7; 7 bases match TRBD1. The length of the CDR3 is 15 residues. Germline V lookup: CDR1 MGHRA, CDR2 YSYEKL. V gave up 4 bases and J gave up 5 bases; unmatched junction bases: 11. The CDR3, as DNA: TGCGCCAGCAGCCCCGGACAGGTTTTACGGGACGAGCAGTACTTC. Encoded protein: CASSPGQVLRDEQYF.

The chain couples TRBV13 to TRBJ2-1; maybe TRBD2 (7 bases). V was trimmed by 1 base and J by 2 bases, leaving 12 bases between them. CDR3 length: 16 residues. Germline V gene data show CDR1 as PRHDT and CDR2 as FYEKMQ (reference sequence). CDR3 sequence: CASSLEKGGAYNEQFF. CDR3 sequence (DNA): TGTGCCAGCAGCTTAGAAAAGGGGGGGGCCTACAATGAGCAGTTCTTC.

This chain uses TRBV27 with TRBJ1-2; the D gene is possibly TRBD1 (6 bases). V gave up 6 bases and J gave up 10 bases, with 15 bases separating them. Germline V gene data show CDR1 as MNHEY and CDR2 as SMNVEV (reference sequence). The CDR3 contains 12 residues. The CDR3 reads CASSSQGSHYTF. In DNA, the CDR3 is TGTGCCAGCAGCTCACAGGGATCCCACTACACCTTC.

The chain links TRBV19 to TRBJ1-5; D is possibly TRBD1 (6 bases). V lost 4 bases and J lost 5, with 12 bases in between. Germline V gene data show CDR1 as LNHDA and CDR2 as SQIVND (reference sequence). The CDR3 spans 14 residues. The CDR3 coding sequence is TGTGCCAGTAGTACAGGACAGTCTTATCAGCCCCAGCATTTT. Amino acids: CASSTGQSYQPQHF. Full variable domain (outside the CDR3, taken from reference TRBV19 and TRBJ1-5): DGGITQSPKYLFRKEGQNVTLSCEQNLNHDAMYWYRQDPGQGLRLIYYSQIVNDFQKGDIAEGYSVSREKKESFPLTVTSAQKNPTAFYLCASSTGQSYQPQHFGDGTRLSIL.

The gene calls are TRBV6-5 and TRBJ2-1, with TRBD2 as a possible D gene (6 bases). V shed 8 bases and J shed 5 bases, with 10 bases lying between them. This CDR3 region has 12 residues. CDR1 is MNHEY, CDR2 SVGAGI, per germline. For the CDR3, the DNA is TGTGCCAGCTATCGGGAGAACAATGAGCAGTTCTTC. This sequence encodes CASYRENNEQFF.

The V gene is TRBV9, the J gene TRBJ2-5; 9 bases match TRBD2. This CDR3 is 17 amino acids long. The ends lost 0 bases at V and 1 base at J; junction bases unmatched: 7. Germline CDR1 is SGDLS and CDR2 is YYNGEE. CDR3 amino acids: CASSVAPSSGGQETQYF. DNA for the CDR3: TGTGCCAGCAGCGTAGCCCCTAGTAGCGGGGGCCAAGAGACCCAGTACTTC.

The rearrangement links TRBV2 to TRBJ1-1; 7 bases line up with TRBD1. The CDR3 contains 14 residues. V lost 4 bases and J lost 4; bases outside the gene matches: 6. The germline gives CDR1 SNHLY, CDR2 FYNNEI. The chain's CDR3 is CASSGRDRFTEAFF. CDR3 in DNA: TGTGCCAGCAGTGGGCGGGACAGATTCACTGAAGCTTTCTTT. Filled out from reference TRBV2 and TRBJ1-1, the complete variable domain reads EPEVTQTPSHQVTQMGQEVILRCVPISNHLYFYWYRQILGQKVEFLVSFYNNEISEKSEIFDDQFSVERPDGSNFTLKIRSTKLEDSAMYFCASSGRDRFTEAFFGQGTRLTVV.

This clone was seen a few times. The chain carries TRBV11-2 and TRBJ2-7; 8 bases align to TRBD2. V was pared by 5 bases and J by 4 bases, with 13 bases of the junction left unmatched. The CDR3 length is 16 residues. From germline, CDR1 is SGHAT and CDR2 FQNNGV. The CDR3 region has the DNA TGTGCCAGCAGCCTGGGACCCTCGGCGGGGGGTTACGAGCAGTACTTC. This encodes CASSLGPSAGGYEQYF.

This sequence joins TRBV7-2 and TRBJ1-1; D uncertain. V was shortened by 3 bases and J by 0 bases, with 8 bases between the two germline ends. The CDR3 consists of 14 residues. Germline loops: CDR1 SGHTA, CDR2 FQGNSA. CDR3 in amino acids: CASSFVLVNTEAFF. As DNA, the CDR3 is TGTGCCAGCAGCTTTGTTCTCGTGAACACTGAAGCTTTCTTT. The full variable domain, rest sourced from reference TRBV7-2 and TRBJ1-1, is GAGVSQSPSNKVTEKGKDVELRCDPISGHTALYWYRQSLGQGLEFLIYFQGNSAPDKSGLPSDRFSAERTGGSVSTLTIQRTQQEDSAVYLCASSFVLVNTEAFFGQGTRLTVV.

This chain uses TRBV6-5 with TRBJ1-4; no clear D gene. This CDR3 comprises 15 residues. Germline CDR1 is MNHEY and CDR2 is SVGAGI. V shed 0 bases and J shed 8 bases, with 13 bases lying between them. The CDR3 DNA reads TGTGCCAGCAGTTACTCGGGCAGCCCGGGGGAAAAACTGTTTTTT. Its protein is CASSYSGSPGEKLFF.

The V gene is TRBV6-5, the J gene TRBJ2-5; possible D gene TRBD1, 5 bases. This CDR3 is built from 15 residues. CDR1 MNHEY and CDR2 SVGAGI come from the germline V gene. The V gene lost 2 bases and the J gene lost 11 bases, with 21 bases spanning the gap. CDR3 DNA: TGTGCCAGCAGTTACAACGAGGACACACAGTCCCTGCAGTACTTC. Protein product: CASSYNEDTQSLQYF.

The rearrangement uses TRBV20-1 and TRBJ1-5, with D perhaps TRBD1 (6 bases). The CDR3 runs to 14 residues. V was clipped by 3 bases and J by 2 bases, with 11 bases between them. Germline CDR1 and CDR2: DFQATT and SNEGSKA (reference sequence). The CDR3 nucleotides read TGCAGTGCTAGTAAGGACAGCGGCAATCAGCCCCAGCATTTT. It codes for CSASKDSGNQPQHF.

This sequence joins TRBV19 and TRBJ2-1; TRBD2 is a possible D gene (7 bases). Germline lookup yields CDR1 LNHDA and CDR2 SQIVND (reference sequence). V lost 5 bases, J lost 8 bases, and 16 bases lay in between. This CDR3 contains 14 residues. The CDR3 sequence is CASSPPGGEYEQFF. The CDR3 DNA sequence: TGTGCCAGTAGTCCCCCGGGGGGCGAATATGAGCAGTTCTTC.

In its sample, this clone was seen once. The J gene is TRBJ2-2, the V gene TRBV5-1; D possibly corresponds to TRBD2 (5 bases). Trimming stripped 5 bases from V and 3 bases from J, with 11 bases between. The CDR3 spans 14 residues. Per germline, CDR1 SGHRS and CDR2 YFSETQ. CDR3 nucleotide sequence: TGCGCCAGCAGACTTGAGGGCCACACCGGGGAGCTGTTTTTT. Translating it yields CASRLEGHTGELFF.